What follows is one T cell receptor (beta chain) and its context. Which antigen it targets is not known. Qualities for individual bases were not recorded, and no much larger clone is one base off. These data come from a study of identifying expanded T cells in peripheral blood (dated by TCRdb to between 2018 and 2021). The study in broad terms: Four technical replicates, made by sequencing separate aliquots from the same pool of genomic DNA, were compared pairwise. Here is what the overall study found, with its caveats: The authors expected biological variance in healthy repertoires might increase further over much longer intervals such as months to years. Across all healthy donors, variance in clone template counts between approximately two-week samples was found to increase significantly with total template count. Across all healthy-donor time intervals, the beta-binomial model significantly cut both the number of clones called differentially abundant and the false-positive rate. The binomial model flagged approximately 1.2 differentially abundant clones between technical replicates but approximately 15 over two weeks and roughly 19 over around four weeks.

TCRbeta CDR3 regions were profiled with the immunoSEQ Assay using bias-controlled multiplex PCR amplification of genomic DNA. The original pipeline was this. To quantify the absolute abundance of each unique TCRbeta CDR3 region, the sequences were collapsed and filtered. Differential abundance was tested with a binomial (Fisher-equivalent) model and with a beta-binomial model adding time-dependent variance fitted from healthy donors. Clones with fewer than 5 combined templates were removed, and differential abundance was called for clones with a Benjamini-Hochberg FDR below 0.01. Using the form v = (b*log(k)+a)^2, the beta-binomial variance was modeled as a function of the total template count across the two samples. Here the immuneACCESS table is served through TCRdb, limited to in-frame sequences with V and J called. Missing clones are a known gap in these copies; in checked studies unresolved V genes cover under half, and the rest lacks a known reason. That table is the source of V, J and clone size, and D and trimming were worked out from the DNA. The sample includes under 110,000 clones, with roughly 87% observed a single time. Approximately 18% of the sample belongs to the ten largest clones.

The germline V gene (reference sequence) yields LNHNV for CDR1 and YYDKDF for CDR2. There are 17 amino acids in the CDR3, from cysteine to phenylalanine inclusive. CDR3 DNA only is kept here, 51 bases in frame from base 1. Trimming costs V 1 base and J 3 bases, and their ends lie 16 bases apart. No immune events such as infections were documented for the healthy donors during the collection period. To calibrate time-dependent variance in a beta-binomial model of T-cell clone differential abundance, blood repertoires from healthy donors were used as a training cohort. There were ten or so healthy donors in the training cohort, of whom 3 were female and 7 were male. On average the donors were approximately 43 years old, and their ages spanned about 29 to 64 years. Obtained from a commercial supplier, whole blood was collected from each healthy donor at three time points set about 2 weeks apart. Genomic DNA was extracted from unsorted whole blood for immunosequencing.

Material for sequencing was blood. The chain is encoded by TRBV15 joined to TRBJ2-4, with TRBD2 perhaps the D gene, on 5 matching bases. This sequence originates from a person aged 18 to 75 in good health. The CDR3 loop reads CATSRALSGNGKNIQYF. The nucleotide sequence is given as TGTGCCACCAGCAGAGCCCTCTCGGGAAACGGCAAAAACATTCAGTACTTC.